This T cell receptor beta chain originates from a study of blood T cell repertoires in COVID-19 (dated by TCRdb to 2020 to 2021). Broadly, across the study: Collaborator samples came from the United States, Italy and Spain and covered acute and convalescent phases of COVID-19. The prospective study material was composed of cDNA or gDNA derived from T cells, B-cell-depleted T cells, or PBMCs. The dataset comprised deeply sampled blood TCRbeta repertoires from subjects exposed to, actively infected with, or recovered from COVID-19. A freely available public database, intended as a resource for researchers studying the immune response to SARS-CoV-2, is where the repertoires were released. Samples came from the ongoing ImmuneRACE study (first 160 participants) plus 1,254 subjects from 6 global collaborators. Sample metadata almost always included a de-identified subject ID, COVID-19 status, age in years and sex. HLA class I and class II types, where available, came from metadata supplied by the sample provider rather than from assay-based typing. The paper's findings and limits, for the study overall: The quantity of clinical and demographic metadata differed by source and by participant and was supplied without curation.

TCRbeta CDR3 regions were amplified from genomic DNA by means of the immunoSEQ Assay, a bias-controlled multiplex PCR. Concerning the study's data processing: Within the assay, amplification of reference gene primers was used to estimate how many nucleated cells each sample contained. To quantify the absolute abundance of each unique TCRbeta CDR3 rearrangement, sequence reads were collapsed and filtered. Productive Simpson clonality was computed per sample as the square root of Simpson's diversity index over productive rearrangements. TCRdb provides this immuneACCESS table in a form limited to in-frame rearrangements. Some clones are lacking; in checked studies, under half of them reflect an unresolved V gene, and why the rest are absent is not known. That table is the source of V, J and clone size, and D and trimming were worked out from the DNA. Here the sample has 150,000 or so clones; approximately 86% occur a single time. The top ten constitute 4% of the sample.

Only one count was recorded for this clone. The target of this receptor is not known. No base qualities exist here, and no much larger clone lies one base off it. In the prospective study, participants were roughly 18 to 100 years old, resided in about 25 geographic areas of the United States, and were enrolled through a virtual design. In the prospective study, participants were assigned to cohorts based on the clinical history participants reported in a screening survey and a study questionnaire. Exposed participants had been in contact with someone with a PCR-confirmed or clinician-diagnosed COVID-19 case within 2 weeks of study entry. Each participant in the prospective study had whole blood, serum and a nasopharyngeal or oropharyngeal swab collected by mobile phlebotomists. Prospective study participants could optionally give additional blood draws and questionnaires over a roughly two-month period. Prospective study blood samples were shipped either frozen or at room temperature before DNA extraction.

From the germline V gene (reference sequence), CDR1 is SGHNT and CDR2 is YYREEE. Inclusive of the bounding cysteine and phenylalanine, the CDR3 is 14 residues long. Only the CDR3 part of the read is kept: 42 bases, read in frame from the first base. The germline ends are 10 bases apart after V is trimmed by 1 base and J by 5 bases. The chain uses TRBV5-4 and TRBJ2-1, and TRBD2 may be the D gene, going by 6 matching bases. The source is a woman in her thirties or forties who had been exposed to COVID-19. What was sequenced was PBMCs or T cells enriched from blood (not recorded which). Read as DNA, the sequence is TGTGCCAGCAGCTTGCCTAGCGTCAACAATGAGCAGTTCTTC. This yields the protein CASSLPSVNNEQFF.